This is a list of T cell receptor beta chains from one sample in a study of blood T cell repertoires in COVID-19. Generated by immunoSEQ multiplex PCR, the TCRdb table keeps only in-frame clones and is missing some. The sample has about 70,000 clones; around 86% are singletons. Sequencing was performed on peripheral blood. All receptors come from a man aged 35 to 55 with COVID-19, enrolled during active disease. The CDR3 runs from the conserved cysteine through the conserved F or W. A D gene is named only where the DNA matches it firmly. Not every row has a clone size; where given, it reads once, few, many or a size class.

cdr3_nt: TGTGCCACACGTGAGGGCAGATATTCACCCCTCCACTTT
cdr3_aa: CATREGRYSPLHF
d_call: NA
v_call: TRBV28
clone_size: once
j_call: TRBJ1-6

cdr3_nt: TGCGCCAGCAGCTTGGAGGGGACAGGGGACGGCTACACCTTC
cdr3_aa: CASSLEGTGDGYTF
d_call: TRBD1
v_call: TRBV5-1
clone_size: NA
j_call: TRBJ1-2

cdr3_nt: TGCAGCGTCGGGGGGCTCTCGAACACCGGGGAGCTGTTTTTT
cdr3_aa: CSVGGLSNTGELFF
d_call: NA
v_call: TRBV29-1
clone_size: NA
j_call: TRBJ2-2

cdr3_nt: TGTGCCAGCAGCTTAGCTAGCGGGGGGGCTCAAGGGACCCAGTACTTC
cdr3_aa: CASSLASGGAQGTQYF
d_call: TRBD2
v_call: TRBV7-2
clone_size: NA
j_call: TRBJ2-5

cdr3_nt: TGTGCCAGCAAGAGACAGGGGGCGCTCGAACTGTTTTTT
cdr3_aa: CASKRQGALELFF
d_call: TRBD1
v_call: TRBV6-5
clone_size: NA
j_call: TRBJ1-4

cdr3_nt: TGTGCCCGACACAATAATTCACCCCTCCACTTT
cdr3_aa: CARHNNSPLHF
d_call: NA
v_call: TRBV7-9
clone_size: few
j_call: TRBJ1-6

cdr3_nt: TGTGCCAGCAGCGCCCGACAAAATTATAATTCACCCCTCCACTTT
cdr3_aa: CASSARQNYNSPLHF
d_call: NA
v_call: TRBV11-2
clone_size: NA
j_call: TRBJ1-6

cdr3_nt: TGCGCCAGCAGCCAGGCGACACAGGGTACCTACACTGAAGCTTTCTTT
cdr3_aa: CASSQATQGTYTEAFF
d_call: NA
v_call: TRBV4-1
clone_size: once
j_call: TRBJ1-1

cdr3_nt: TGTGCCAGCAGCCTCGGGAGGGGGCAAGAGACCCAGTACTTC
cdr3_aa: CASSLGRGQETQYF
d_call: TRBD2
v_call: TRBV6-5
clone_size: NA
j_call: TRBJ2-5

cdr3_nt: TGTGCCAGCAGGGCTCTCGGCGGGGGGGAAGAGACCCAGTACTTC
cdr3_aa: CASRALGGGEETQYF
d_call: TRBD2
v_call: TRBV6-5
clone_size: once
j_call: TRBJ2-5

cdr3_nt: TGTGCCAGCAGTGAGGGGAGATACACCGGGGAGCTGTTTTTT
cdr3_aa: CASSEGRYTGELFF
d_call: NA
v_call: TRBV25-1
clone_size: NA
j_call: TRBJ2-2

cdr3_nt: TGTGCCAGCAGCTCCAGACACGCTGGGTCATATGGCTACACCTTC
cdr3_aa: CASSSRHAGSYGYTF
d_call: NA
v_call: TRBV5-5
clone_size: NA
j_call: TRBJ1-2

cdr3_nt: TGTGCCAGCTCACCACCGGGACAGATAAACTATGGCTACACCTTC
cdr3_aa: CASSPPGQINYGYTF
d_call: TRBD1
v_call: TRBV18
clone_size: NA
j_call: TRBJ1-2

cdr3_nt: TGTGCCAGCAGTTACAATTCGGGGAGCAATCAGCCCCAGCATTTT
cdr3_aa: CASSYNSGSNQPQHF
d_call: NA
v_call: TRBV6-5
clone_size: NA
j_call: TRBJ1-5

cdr3_nt: TGCGCCAGCAGCTTCGGGGCGGGGGGGCCGGCAGATACGCAGTATTTT
cdr3_aa: CASSFGAGGPADTQYF
d_call: TRBD2
v_call: TRBV5-1
clone_size: NA
j_call: TRBJ2-3

cdr3_nt: TGTGCCAGCAGCCGCGTAGGGGAGCTGTTTTTT
cdr3_aa: CASSRVGELFF
d_call: NA
v_call: TRBV3-1/TRBV3-2
clone_size: NA
j_call: TRBJ2-2

cdr3_nt: TGTGCCAGTAGCTCGCGGGGGGTTGTGAATGAGCAGTTCTTC
cdr3_aa: CASSSRGVVNEQFF
d_call: TRBD2
v_call: TRBV19
clone_size: NA
j_call: TRBJ2-1

cdr3_nt: TGTGCCAGCAGCTTAGGGGGGGGGCGGCGGGCCGGGGAGCTGTTTTTT
cdr3_aa: CASSLGGGRRAGELFF
d_call: NA
v_call: TRBV11-3
clone_size: NA
j_call: TRBJ2-2

cdr3_nt: TGCAGCGTGGGCGGGACTAGCGGGGCTTCAGTAGATACGCAGTATTTT
cdr3_aa: CSVGGTSGASVDTQYF
d_call: TRBD2
v_call: TRBV29-1
clone_size: NA
j_call: TRBJ2-3

cdr3_nt: TGTGCCAGCAGCTTTGGGGACAGGGGGAACACTGAAGCTTTCTTT
cdr3_aa: CASSFGDRGNTEAFF
d_call: TRBD1
v_call: TRBV7-9
clone_size: NA
j_call: TRBJ1-1

cdr3_nt: TGTGCCAGCAGCCACCGACTAGCGGGGGTAGGGGAGCAGTTCTTC
cdr3_aa: CASSHRLAGVGEQFF
d_call: TRBD2
v_call: TRBV6-5
clone_size: NA
j_call: TRBJ2-1

cdr3_nt: TGTGCCACCAGCAGAGTCCTCGAGCCCACAGATACGCAGTATTTT
cdr3_aa: CATSRVLEPTDTQYF
d_call: NA
v_call: TRBV15
clone_size: NA
j_call: TRBJ2-3

cdr3_nt: TGTGCCTGGAGTGTACGGTTCAGGGGGCCCACCGGGGAGCTGTTTTTT
cdr3_aa: CAWSVRFRGPTGELFF
d_call: TRBD1
v_call: TRBV30
clone_size: NA
j_call: TRBJ2-2

cdr3_nt: TGCGCCACCCGGGACGGGAGGATGGCAGATACGCAGTATTTT
cdr3_aa: CATRDGRMADTQYF
d_call: TRBD2
v_call: TRBV10-1
clone_size: NA
j_call: TRBJ2-3

cdr3_nt: TGTGCCAGCAGCTTAGATGGGGACACCTCAAGAGGAAACACCATATATTTT
cdr3_aa: CASSLDGDTSRGNTIYF
d_call: NA
v_call: TRBV11-2
clone_size: NA
j_call: TRBJ1-3

cdr3_nt: TGTGCCACCCAGGGACTTATTAATGAAAAACTGTTTTTT
cdr3_aa: CATQGLINEKLFF
d_call: NA
v_call: TRBV6-5
clone_size: once
j_call: TRBJ1-4

cdr3_nt: TGTGCCAGCAGTGGCAACCCGGGAACCAAAAACATTCAGTACTTC
cdr3_aa: CASSGNPGTKNIQYF
d_call: NA
v_call: TRBV2
clone_size: NA
j_call: TRBJ2-4